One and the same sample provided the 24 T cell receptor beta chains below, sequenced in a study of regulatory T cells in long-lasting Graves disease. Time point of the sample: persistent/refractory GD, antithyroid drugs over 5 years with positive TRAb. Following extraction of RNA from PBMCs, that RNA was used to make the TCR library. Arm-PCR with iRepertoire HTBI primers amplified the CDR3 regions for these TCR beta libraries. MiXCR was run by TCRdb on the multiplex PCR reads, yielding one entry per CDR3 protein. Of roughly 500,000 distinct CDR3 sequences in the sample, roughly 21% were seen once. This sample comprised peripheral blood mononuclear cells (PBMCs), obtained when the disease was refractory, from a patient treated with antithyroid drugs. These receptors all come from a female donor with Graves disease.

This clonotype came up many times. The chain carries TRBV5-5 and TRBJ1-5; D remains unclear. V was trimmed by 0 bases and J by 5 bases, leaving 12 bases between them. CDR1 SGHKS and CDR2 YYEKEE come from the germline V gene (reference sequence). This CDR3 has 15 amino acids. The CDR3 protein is CASSLGPREHQPQHF. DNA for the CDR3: TGTGCCAGCAGCTTGGGCCCGAGGGAACATCAGCCCCAGCATTTT.

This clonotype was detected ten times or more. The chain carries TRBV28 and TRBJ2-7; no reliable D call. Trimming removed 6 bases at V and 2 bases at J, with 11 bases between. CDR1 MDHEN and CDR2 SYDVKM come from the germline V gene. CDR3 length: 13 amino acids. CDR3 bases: TGTGCCAGCAGGGAAGATGGGCCCTACGAGCAGTACTTC. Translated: CASREDGPYEQYF.

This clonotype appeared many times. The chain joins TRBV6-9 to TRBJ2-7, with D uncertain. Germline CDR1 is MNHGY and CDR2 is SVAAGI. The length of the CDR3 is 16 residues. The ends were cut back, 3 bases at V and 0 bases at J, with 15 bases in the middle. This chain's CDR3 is CASSYPRVKPSYEQYF. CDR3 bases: TGTGCCAGCAGTTACCCCCGGGTCAAGCCCTCCTACGAGCAGTACTTC.

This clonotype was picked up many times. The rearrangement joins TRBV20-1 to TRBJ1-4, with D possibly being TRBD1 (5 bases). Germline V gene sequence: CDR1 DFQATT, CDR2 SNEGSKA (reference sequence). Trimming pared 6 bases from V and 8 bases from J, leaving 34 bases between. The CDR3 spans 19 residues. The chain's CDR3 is CSATGTGSETGTGSEKLFF. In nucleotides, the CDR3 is TGCAGTGCCACCGGGACGGGATCCGAGACCGGGACGGGATCCGAAAAACTGTTTTTT.

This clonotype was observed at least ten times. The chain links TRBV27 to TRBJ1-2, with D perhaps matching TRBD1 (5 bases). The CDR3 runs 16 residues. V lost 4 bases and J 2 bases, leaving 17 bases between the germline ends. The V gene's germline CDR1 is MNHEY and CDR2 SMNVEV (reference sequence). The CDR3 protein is CASSSLDSPGNYGYTF. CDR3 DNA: TGTGCCAGCAGTTCCCTAGACAGCCCCGGCAACTATGGCTACACCTTC.

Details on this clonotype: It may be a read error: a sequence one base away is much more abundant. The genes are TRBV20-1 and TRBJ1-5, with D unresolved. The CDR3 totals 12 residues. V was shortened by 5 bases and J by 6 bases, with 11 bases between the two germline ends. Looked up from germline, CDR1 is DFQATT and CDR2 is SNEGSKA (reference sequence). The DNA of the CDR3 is TGCAGTGCTTTGGACGGACGTCAGCCCCAGCATTTT. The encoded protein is CSALDGRQPQHF.

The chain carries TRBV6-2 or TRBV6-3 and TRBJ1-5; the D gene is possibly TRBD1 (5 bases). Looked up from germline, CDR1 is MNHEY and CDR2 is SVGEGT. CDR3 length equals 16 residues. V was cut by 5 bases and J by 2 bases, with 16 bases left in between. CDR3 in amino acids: CASSEARGRGNQPQHF. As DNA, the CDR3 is TGTGCCAGCAGTGAAGCAAGGGGTCGGGGCAATCAGCCCCAGCATTTT.

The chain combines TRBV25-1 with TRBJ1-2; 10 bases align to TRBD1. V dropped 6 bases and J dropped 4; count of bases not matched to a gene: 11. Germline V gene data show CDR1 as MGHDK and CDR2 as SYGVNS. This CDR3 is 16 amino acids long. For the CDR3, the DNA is TGTGCCAGCAGGGCTACAACCGGGACAGGGGTCTATGGCTACACCTTC. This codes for CASRATTGTGVYGYTF.

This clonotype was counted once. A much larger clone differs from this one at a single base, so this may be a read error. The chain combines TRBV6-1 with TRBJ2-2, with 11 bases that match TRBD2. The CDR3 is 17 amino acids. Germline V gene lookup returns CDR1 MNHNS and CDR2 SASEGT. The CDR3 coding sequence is TGTACCAGCAGTGACGCCGGACTAGCGGGCAACACCGGGGAGCTGTTTTTT. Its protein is CTSSDAGLAGNTGELFF.

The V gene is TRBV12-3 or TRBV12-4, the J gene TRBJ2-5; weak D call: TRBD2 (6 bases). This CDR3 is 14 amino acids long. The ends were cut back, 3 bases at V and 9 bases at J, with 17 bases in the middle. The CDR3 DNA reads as TGTGCCAGCAGTTTTTCGTTGGCGGGGTCAGCCCAGTACTTC. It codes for CASSFSLAGSAQYF.

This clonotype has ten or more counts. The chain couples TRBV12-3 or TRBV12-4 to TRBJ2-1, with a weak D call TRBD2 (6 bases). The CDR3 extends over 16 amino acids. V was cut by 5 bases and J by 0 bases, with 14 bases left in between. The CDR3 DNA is TGTGCCAGCAGTCCGGGGGTTAGCGGCTCCTACAATGAGCAGTTCTTC. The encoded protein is CASSPGVSGSYNEQFF.

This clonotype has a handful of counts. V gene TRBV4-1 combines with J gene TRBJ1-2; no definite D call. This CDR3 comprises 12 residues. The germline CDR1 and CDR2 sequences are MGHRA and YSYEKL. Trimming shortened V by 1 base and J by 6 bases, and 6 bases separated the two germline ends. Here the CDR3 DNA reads TGCGCCAGCAGCCAAGGGTGGAATGGCTACACCTTC. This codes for CASSQGWNGYTF.

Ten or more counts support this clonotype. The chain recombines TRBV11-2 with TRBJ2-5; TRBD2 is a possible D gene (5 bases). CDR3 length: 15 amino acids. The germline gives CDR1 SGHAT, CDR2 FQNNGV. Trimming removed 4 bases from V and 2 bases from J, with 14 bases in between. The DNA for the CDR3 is TGTGCCAGCAGCTCCACCCGGGAAATACAAGAGACCCAGTACTTC. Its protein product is CASSSTREIQETQYF.

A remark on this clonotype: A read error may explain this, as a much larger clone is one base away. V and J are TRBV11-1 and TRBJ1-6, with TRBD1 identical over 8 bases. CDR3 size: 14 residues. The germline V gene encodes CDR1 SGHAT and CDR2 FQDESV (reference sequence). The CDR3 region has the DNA TGTGCCAACAGCTCGGACAGGGTCGATTCACCCCTCCACTTT. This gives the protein CANSSDRVDSPLHF.

CDR3 DNA: TGCAGTGCTAGACAGGGACTAGCGGGGGGGGGTGGAGCCAAAAACATTCAGTACTTC. Its protein product is CSARQGLAGGGGAKNIQYF. The chain employs TRBV20-1 and TRBJ2-4, with 16 bases fitting TRBD2. The CDR3 contains 19 residues. The J segment lost 0 bases and the V segment lost 2 bases, leaving 7 bases of the junction unmatched. The germline V gene encodes CDR1 DFQATT and CDR2 SNEGSKA (reference sequence).

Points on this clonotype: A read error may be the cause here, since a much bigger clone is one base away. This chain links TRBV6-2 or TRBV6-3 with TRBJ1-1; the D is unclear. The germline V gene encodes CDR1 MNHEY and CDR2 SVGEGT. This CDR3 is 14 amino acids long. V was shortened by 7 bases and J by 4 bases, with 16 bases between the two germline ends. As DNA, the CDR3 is TGTGCCAGCAATCCTCTTGAGTGGAGCACTGAAGCTTTCTTT. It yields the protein CASNPLEWSTEAFF.

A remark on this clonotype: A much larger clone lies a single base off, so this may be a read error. As DNA, the CDR3 is TGTGCCAGCAGTTACCCGGGGCCGAGGGTTGCTGAAGCTTTCTTT. Encoded protein: CASSYPGPRVAEAFF. This sequence joins TRBV6-5 and TRBJ1-1; perhaps TRBD1 as D (5 bases). Trimming removed 2 bases at V and 6 bases at J, with 16 bases between. The germline CDR1 and CDR2 sequences are MNHEY and SVGAGI. This CDR3 has 15 amino acids.

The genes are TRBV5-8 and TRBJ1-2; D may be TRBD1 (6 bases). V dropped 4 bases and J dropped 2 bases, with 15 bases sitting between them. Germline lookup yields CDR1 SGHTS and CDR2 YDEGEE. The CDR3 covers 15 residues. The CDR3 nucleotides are TGTGCCAGCAGCCCCCCGGGGGGCCTCAACTATGGCTACACCTTC. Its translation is CASSPPGGLNYGYTF. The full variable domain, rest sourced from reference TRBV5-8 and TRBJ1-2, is EAGVTQSPTHLIKTRGQQATLRCSPISGHTSVYWYQQALGLGLQFLLWYDEGEERNRGNFPPRFSGRQFPNYSSELNVNALELEDSALYLCASSPPGGLNYGYTFGSGTRLTVV.

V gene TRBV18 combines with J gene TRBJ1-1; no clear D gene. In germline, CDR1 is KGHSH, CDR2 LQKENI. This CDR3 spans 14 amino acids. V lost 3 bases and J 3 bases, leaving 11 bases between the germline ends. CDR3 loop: CASSPLNEDTEAFF. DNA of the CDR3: TGTGCCAGCTCACCTCTAAATGAGGACACTGAAGCTTTCTTT.

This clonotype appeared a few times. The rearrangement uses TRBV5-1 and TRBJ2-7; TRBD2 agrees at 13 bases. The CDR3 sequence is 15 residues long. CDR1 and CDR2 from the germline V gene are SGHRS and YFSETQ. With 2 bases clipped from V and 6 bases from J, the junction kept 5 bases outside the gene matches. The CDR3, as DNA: TGCGCCAGCAGCTTAACTAGCGGGGGGGCCAGCGAGCAGTACTTC. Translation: CASSLTSGGASEQYF.

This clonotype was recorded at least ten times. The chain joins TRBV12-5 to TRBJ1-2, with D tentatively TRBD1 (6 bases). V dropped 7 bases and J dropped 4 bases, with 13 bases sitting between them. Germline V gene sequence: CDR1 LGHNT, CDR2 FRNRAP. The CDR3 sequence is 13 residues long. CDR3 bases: TGTGCTAGTGACAGGGAAACGGGCTATGGCTACACCTTC. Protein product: CASDRETGYGYTF.

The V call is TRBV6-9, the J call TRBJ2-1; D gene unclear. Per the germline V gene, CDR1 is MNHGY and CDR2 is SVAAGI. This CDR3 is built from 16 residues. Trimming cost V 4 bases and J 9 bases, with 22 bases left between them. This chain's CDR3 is CASSLDGRTTTGEQFF. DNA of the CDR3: TGTGCCAGCAGTTTGGACGGACGGACGACGACGGGTGAGCAGTTCTTC.

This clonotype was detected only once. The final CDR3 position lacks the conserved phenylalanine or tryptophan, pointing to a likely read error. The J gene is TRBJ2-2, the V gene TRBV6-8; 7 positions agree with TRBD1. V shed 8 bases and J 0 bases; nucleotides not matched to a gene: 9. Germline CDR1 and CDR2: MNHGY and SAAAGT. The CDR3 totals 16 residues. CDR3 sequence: CASGDREGSNTGELFL. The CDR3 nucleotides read TGTGCCAGCGGAGACAGGGAAGGGTCGAACACCGGGGAGCTGTTTTTG.

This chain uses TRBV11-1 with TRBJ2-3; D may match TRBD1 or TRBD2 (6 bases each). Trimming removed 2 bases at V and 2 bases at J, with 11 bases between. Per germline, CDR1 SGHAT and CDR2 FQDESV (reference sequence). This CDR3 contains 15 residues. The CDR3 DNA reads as TGTGCCAGCAGCTTAACGGGGGCCGACACAGATACGCAGTATTTT. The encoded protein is CASSLTGADTDTQYF.